This TCR beta chain is from a study of CD4 T cells in relation to SARS-CoV-2 and coronaviruses. Whole-study context: Crossreactive spike epitopes shared across donors were mapped to their HLA restriction. Overall study results and limits: Crossreactive clones expanded significantly less to SARS-CoV-2 than monoreactive clones.

CDR1 SSHAT and CDR2 FNYEAQ come from the germline V gene (reference sequence). This CDR3 spans 13 amino acids. Trimming pared 5 bases from V and 3 bases from J, leaving 7 bases between. Uncultured naive and memory CD4+ T cells supplied DNA for deep TCR-beta sequencing. The protocol was immunoSEQ multiplex PCR, while the TCRdb copy is restricted to in-frame clones and leaves out a portion. The data contain roughly 57,000 clones, approximately 90% of them singletons. The unexposed donors gave CD4+ T cells in about 2010-2018, prior to COVID-19. Cryopreserved PBMCs were CD4-enriched, then split into naive and memory cells. A note on this clone: What it binds is not known.

Input material: memory CD4+ T cells from PBMCs. The rearrangement links TRBV7-7 to TRBJ2-2, with D possibly being TRBD2 (5 bases). The receptor's source is a human donor in good health. The CDR3 DNA follows: TGTGCCAGCAGCCCGCGGGACACCGGGGAGCTGTTTTTT. This gives the protein CASSPRDTGELFF.